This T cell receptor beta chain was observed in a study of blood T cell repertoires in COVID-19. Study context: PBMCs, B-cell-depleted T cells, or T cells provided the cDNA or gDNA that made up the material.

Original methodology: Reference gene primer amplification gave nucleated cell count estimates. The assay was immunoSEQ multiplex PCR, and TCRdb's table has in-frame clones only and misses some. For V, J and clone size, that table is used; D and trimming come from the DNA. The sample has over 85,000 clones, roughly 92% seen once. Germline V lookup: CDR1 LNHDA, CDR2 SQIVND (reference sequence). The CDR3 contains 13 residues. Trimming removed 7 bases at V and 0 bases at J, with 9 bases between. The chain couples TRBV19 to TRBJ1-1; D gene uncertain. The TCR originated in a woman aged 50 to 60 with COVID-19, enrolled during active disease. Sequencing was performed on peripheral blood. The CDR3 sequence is CASTMGLNTEAFF. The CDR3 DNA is TGTGCCAGTACCATGGGCCTGAACACTGAAGCTTTCTTT. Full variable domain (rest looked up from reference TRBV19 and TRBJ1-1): DGGITQSPKYLFRKEGQNVTLSCEQNLNHDAMYWYRQDPGQGLRLIYYSQIVNDFQKGDIAEGYSVSREKKESFPLTVTSAQKNPTAFYLCASTMGLNTEAFFGQGTRLTVV.